The sample holds a few counts of the clone carrying this T cell receptor beta chain. The antigen is unknown. CDR1 is SEHNR, CDR2 FQNEAQ, per germline (reference sequence). J was trimmed by 4 bases and V by 0 bases; bases with no gene match: 2. The CDR3 is made up of 14 amino acids. This sample was taken from a study of post-analysis software for immune sequencing data. Study-level information: The study covered relapsing-remitting, secondary progressive and progressive-relapsing courses of multiple sclerosis. Study-level points and caveats: In multiple sclerosis, normalized Chao1 diversity was significantly below that of controls. Patients used five TRBV segments, including TRBV5-6, TRBV5-1 and TRBV20-1, more often than controls. Samples made in the same batch grouped tightly together by F measure.

Unique molecular identifiers had been added to the TCR beta cDNA libraries. TCRdb used MiXCR to reprocess the PCR reads, holding one entry per CDR3 protein. Of 650,000 to 900,000 distinct CDR3 sequences in the sample, more than 45% were seen once. The specimen sequenced was blood. The V gene is TRBV7-9, the J gene TRBJ2-5, with TRBD2 matching 7 bases. The source of this sequence is a girl between 5 and 17 years old with multiple sclerosis. In DNA form, the CDR3 reads TGTGCCAGCAGCTTAGCGGGGGGGTTAGAGACCCAGTACTTC. It encodes CASSLAGGLETQYF.